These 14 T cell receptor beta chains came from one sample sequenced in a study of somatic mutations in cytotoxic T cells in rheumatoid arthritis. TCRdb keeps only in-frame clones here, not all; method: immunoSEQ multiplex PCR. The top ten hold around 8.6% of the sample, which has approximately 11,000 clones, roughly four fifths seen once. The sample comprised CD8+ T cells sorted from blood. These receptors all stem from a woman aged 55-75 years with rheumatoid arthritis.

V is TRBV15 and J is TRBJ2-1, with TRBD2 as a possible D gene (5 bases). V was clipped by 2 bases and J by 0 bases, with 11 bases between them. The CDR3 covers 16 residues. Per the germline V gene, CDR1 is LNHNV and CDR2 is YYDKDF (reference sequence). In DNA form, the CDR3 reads TGTGCCACCAGCAGACTCCGGGAAACCTCCTACAATGAGCAGTTCTTC. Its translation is CATSRLRETSYNEQFF.

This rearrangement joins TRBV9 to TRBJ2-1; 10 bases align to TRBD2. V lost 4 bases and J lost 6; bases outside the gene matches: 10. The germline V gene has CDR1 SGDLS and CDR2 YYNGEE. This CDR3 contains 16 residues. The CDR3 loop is CASSHKLAGGSNEQFF. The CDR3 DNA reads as TGTGCCAGCAGCCATAAGTTAGCGGGAGGATCCAATGAGCAGTTCTTC.

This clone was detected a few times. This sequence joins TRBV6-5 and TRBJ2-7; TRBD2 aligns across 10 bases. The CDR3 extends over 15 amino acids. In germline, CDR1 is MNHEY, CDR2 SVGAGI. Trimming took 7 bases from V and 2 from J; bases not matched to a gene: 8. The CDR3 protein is CASTQGTSGAYEQYF. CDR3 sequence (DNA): TGTGCCAGCACCCAAGGTACTAGCGGGGCCTACGAGCAGTACTTC.

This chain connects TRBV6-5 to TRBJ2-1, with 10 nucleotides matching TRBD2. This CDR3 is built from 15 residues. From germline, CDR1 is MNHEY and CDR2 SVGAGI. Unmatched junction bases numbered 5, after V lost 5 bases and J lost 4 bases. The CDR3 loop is CASSPTSGQYNEQFF. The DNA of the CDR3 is TGTGCCAGCAGTCCGACTAGCGGGCAATACAATGAGCAGTTCTTC.

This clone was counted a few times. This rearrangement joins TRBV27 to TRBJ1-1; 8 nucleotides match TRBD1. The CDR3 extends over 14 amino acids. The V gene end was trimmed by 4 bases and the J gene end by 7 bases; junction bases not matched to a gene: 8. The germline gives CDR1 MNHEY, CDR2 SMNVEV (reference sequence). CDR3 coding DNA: TGTGCCAGCAGTTCTCGGACAGGGAGGTTTGAAGCTTTCTTT. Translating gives CASSSRTGRFEAFF.

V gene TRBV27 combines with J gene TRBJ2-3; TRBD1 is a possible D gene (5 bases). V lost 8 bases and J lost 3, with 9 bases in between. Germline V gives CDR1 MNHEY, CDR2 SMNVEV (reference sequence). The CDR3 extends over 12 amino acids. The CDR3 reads CASAAGTDTQYF. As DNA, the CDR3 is TGTGCCAGCGCCGCAGGGACAGATACGCAGTATTTT.

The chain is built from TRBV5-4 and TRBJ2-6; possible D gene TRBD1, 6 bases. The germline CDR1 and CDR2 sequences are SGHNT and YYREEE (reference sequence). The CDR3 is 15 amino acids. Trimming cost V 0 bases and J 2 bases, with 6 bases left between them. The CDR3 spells CASSLDRAGANVLTF. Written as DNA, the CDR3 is TGTGCCAGCAGCTTGGACAGGGCTGGGGCCAACGTCCTGACTTTC.

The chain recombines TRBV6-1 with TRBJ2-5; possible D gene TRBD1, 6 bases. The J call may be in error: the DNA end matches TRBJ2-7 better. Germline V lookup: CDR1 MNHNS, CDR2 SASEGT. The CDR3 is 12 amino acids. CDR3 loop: CASMYRVDEQYF. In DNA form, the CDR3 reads TGTGCCAGCATGTACAGGGTCGACGAGCAGTACTTC.

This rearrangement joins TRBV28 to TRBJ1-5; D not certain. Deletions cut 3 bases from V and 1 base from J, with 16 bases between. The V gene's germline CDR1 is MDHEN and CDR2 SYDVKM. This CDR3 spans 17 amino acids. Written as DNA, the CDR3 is TGTGCCAGCAGTTTGTGGGCAGCCCAAATAAGCAATCAGCCCCAGCATTTT. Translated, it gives CASSLWAAQISNQPQHF.

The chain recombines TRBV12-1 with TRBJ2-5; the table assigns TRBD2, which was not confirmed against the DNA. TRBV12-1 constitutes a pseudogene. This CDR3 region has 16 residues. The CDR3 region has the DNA TGTGCCAGCAGCTCCGATCAAAGCGGGAGACAAGAGACCCAGTACTTC. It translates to CASSSDQSGRQETQYF.

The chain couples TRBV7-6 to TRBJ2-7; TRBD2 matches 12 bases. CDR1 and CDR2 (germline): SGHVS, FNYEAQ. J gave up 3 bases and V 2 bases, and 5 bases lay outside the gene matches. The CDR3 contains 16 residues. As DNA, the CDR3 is TGTGCCAGCAGCTTAAGCGGACTAGCGGGAATCTACGAGCAGTACTTC. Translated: CASSLSGLAGIYEQYF.

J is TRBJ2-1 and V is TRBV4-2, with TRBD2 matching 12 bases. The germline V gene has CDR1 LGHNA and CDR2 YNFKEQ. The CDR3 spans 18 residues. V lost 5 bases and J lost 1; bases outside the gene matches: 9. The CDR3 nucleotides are TGTGCCAGCAGCTTCAGGACTAGCGGGGCGACTTCCTACAATGAGCAGTTCTTC. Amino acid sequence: CASSFRTSGATSYNEQFF.

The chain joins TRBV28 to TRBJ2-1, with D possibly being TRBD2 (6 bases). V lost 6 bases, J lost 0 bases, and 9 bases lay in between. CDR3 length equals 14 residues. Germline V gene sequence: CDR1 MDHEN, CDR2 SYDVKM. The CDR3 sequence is CASSRESSYNEQFF. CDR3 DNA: TGTGCCAGCAGCCGGGAGAGCTCCTACAATGAGCAGTTCTTC.

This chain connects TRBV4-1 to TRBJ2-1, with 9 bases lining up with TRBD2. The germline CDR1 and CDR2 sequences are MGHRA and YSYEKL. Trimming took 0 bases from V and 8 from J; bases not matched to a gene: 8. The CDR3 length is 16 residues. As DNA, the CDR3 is TGCGCCAGCAGCCAAGAAGGCGGGAGGGCCGTCGATGAGCAGTTCTTC. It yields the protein CASSQEGGRAVDEQFF.